A selection of T cell receptor beta chains follows, all from one sample in a study of blood T cell repertoires in COVID-19. Clones were read by immunoSEQ multiplex PCR, and TCRdb kept only the in-frame ones, dropping some. This table holds 100,000 to 150,000 clones, approximately 88% found once. The sequenced sample was peripheral blood. All receptors come from a man in his sixties with acute or convalescent COVID-19. Both conserved end residues are part of each CDR3. Each record gives: D gene, clone size, V gene, CDR3 protein. The D gene is left open where the match is weak. Clone sizes are given selectively: once, few, many, or a class where the clone is expanded.

TRBD1 NA TRBV28 CASSFDRGPGNSPLHF
TRBD1 NA TRBV5-1 CASSFWGQDNSPLHF
TRBD1 NA TRBV28 CASKGTENTEAFF
TRBD2 NA TRBV6-2/TRBV6-3 CASSSQSSGGPSNIQYF
TRBD2 NA TRBV6-4 CASSDSWTSGRPLEQYF
NA few TRBV11-2 CASRIGRGGKRNEQYF
NA NA TRBV18 CASSPPELEAQGRNTQYF
NA NA TRBV5-8 CASTRVIYGYTF
NA few TRBV6-5 CASGGTRSGTQYF
NA NA TRBV11-2 CASSFLSPRGTDTQYF
NA NA TRBV29-1 CSVLVPTVNTEAFF
NA NA TRBV10-2 CASNGYADSNYGYTF
NA NA TRBV2 CASSGPGTNTGELFF
TRBD1 NA TRBV9 CASSVTGGIDAGELFF
NA NA TRBV7-9 CASNRQDTNSPLHF
TRBD2 NA TRBV3-1/TRBV3-2 CASSRVAGGQETQYF
TRBD1 NA TRBV5-6 CASSVGQPTYGYTF
NA NA TRBV5-1 CASSLAGAGETEAFF
NA NA TRBV7-2 CASSFRPRYEQYF
NA NA TRBV29-1 CSVGGSDEQYF
NA NA TRBV19 CASSSQGIGNTIYF
NA NA TRBV25-1 CASSAQTTDEQFF
NA NA TRBV23-1 CASSQSIEALVNYGYTF
NA NA TRBV5-1 CASSLDGAISEKLFF
NA NA TRBV30 CACVGRVDSPLHF
TRBD2 NA TRBV4-1 CASRRTLGGSSYEQYF
TRBD1 NA TRBV12-5 CASDTGTGSHEQYF
TRBD1 NA TRBV7-3 CASSPRQGGSQHF
TRBD2 NA TRBV9 CASSPGTSREQYF
TRBD1 NA TRBV18 CASSPRTGTDTQYF
TRBD1 NA TRBV5-1 CASSPGTGVGMNTEAFF
TRBD1 NA TRBV6-5 CASSYDRVKTEAFF
NA few TRBV7-8 CASSFGTPSGEQYF
NA NA TRBV6-1 CASSEMGYGLGNEQFF
NA NA TRBV3-1/TRBV3-2 CASSQVGVDTQYF
NA NA TRBV2 CASSETNRQETQYF
NA NA TRBV4-2 CASSQDLEGRRAYGYTF
TRBD1 NA TRBV2 CAQRDQGASNSPLHF
NA NA TRBV11-1 CASSRKGGVNEKLFF
TRBD2 few TRBV24-1 CATSLGTSGSYEQYF
NA NA TRBV20-1 CSARGTYEQYF
NA NA TRBV11-2 CASSLAHRAYEQYF
NA NA TRBV12-3/TRBV12-4 CASSSGGSYEQYF
TRBD1 NA TRBV9 CASSPQGTGSSPLHF
NA NA TRBV7-2 CASSWAGDQPQHF
TRBD1 NA TRBV7-3 CASSPGTGGIEQYF
TRBD1 NA TRBV19 CASSLTGTANSPLHF
TRBD1 NA TRBV10-3 CAISVDRGKADTQYF
NA NA TRBV2 CASKRGQQETQYF
NA NA TRBV6-5 CAIRTDPYNEQFF
TRBD1 NA TRBV7-9 CASSLDATGAGYTF
NA NA TRBV28 CASSSTNTNYGYTF
TRBD1 once TRBV5-5 CASSAGQGFSGANVLTF
TRBD2 NA TRBV19 CASSTRGPGTSGHNEQFF
TRBD1 NA TRBV12-5 CASARTGLSYEQYF
NA NA TRBV6-4 CASGTLHEKLFF
TRBD1 NA TRBV14 CASSHGTANSGANVLTF
NA NA TRBV30 CAWSVRQGSEKLFF